This T cell receptor (beta chain) was captured in a study of T cell repertoires in cytomegalovirus infection. Whole-study results and caveats: Identification of carriers of CMV plus the relevant HLA was performed using cumulative public TCR beta family frequency.

This clonotype has at least ten counts. Its antigen is still unknown. TCRdb itself ran the reads through MiXCR, one entry per CDR3 protein. The sample includes about 320,000 distinct CDR3 sequences, 9.5% of them seen just once. V gave up 7 bases and J gave up 8 bases, with 23 bases separating them. The CDR3 length is 15 residues. The clonotype was recovered from a human donor in good health (CMV status not recorded). Some clones in this sample may be carry-over from other donors' samples. Sequencing was carried out using PBMCs. The rearrangement joins TRBV12-3 or TRBV12-4 to TRBJ1-1; D possibly corresponds to TRBD1 (5 bases). The CDR3 region is CASTSLTRVGLEAFF. CDR3 bases: TGTGCCAGCACCTCATTGACCAGGGTTGGGCTCGAAGCTTTCTTT.